These 4 T cell receptor beta chains came from one sample sequenced in a study of cytomegalovirus exposure and HLA in healthy donors. PCR used 60 Vbeta primers and 13 Jbeta primers. Measured with immunoSEQ multiplex PCR; TCRdb has only the in-frame clones, and not every one. The table includes some 170,000 clones, around 80% detected once. The sequenced material came from PBMCs. Source of these receptors: a woman aged 40 to 50 in good health and CMV-seronegative.

V gene TRBV6-6 combines with J gene TRBJ1-2; D is undetermined. Between the trimmed V and J ends, which lost 7 bases and 4 bases, there was a span of 16 bases. The CDR3 contains 14 residues. CDR1 is MNHNY, CDR2 SVGAGI, per germline (reference sequence). The DNA for the CDR3 is TGTGCCAGCATCTCGGGTCCTACTCCCTATGGCTACACCTTC. This gives the protein CASISGPTPYGYTF.

This chain links TRBV5-6 with TRBJ1-2; a weak D match, TRBD1 (6 bases). Germline CDR1 is SGHDT and CDR2 is YYEEEE. Trimming removed 7 bases from V and 8 bases from J, with 15 bases in between. The CDR3 is 12 amino acids. CDR3 region: CASWRGGHGYTF. As DNA, the CDR3 is TGTGCCAGCTGGAGGGGGGGGCACGGCTACACCTTC. The full variable domain, in which reference TRBV5-6 and TRBJ1-2 provide the parts outside the CDR3, is DAGVTQSPTHLIKTRGQQVTLRCSPKSGHDTVSWYQQALGQGPQFIFQYYEEEERQRGNFPDRFSGHQFPNYSSELNVNALLLGDSALYLCASWRGGHGYTFGSGTRLTVV.

The genes are TRBV27 and TRBJ2-7, with TRBD2 identical over 8 bases. Germline lookup yields CDR1 MNHEY and CDR2 SMNVEV (reference sequence). CDR3 length: 13 amino acids. V lost 3 bases, J lost 6 bases, and 4 bases stayed unmatched. CDR3 in amino acids: CASSLAGGSEQYF. CDR3 nucleotides: TGTGCCAGCAGTTTGGCGGGGGGCTCCGAGCAGTACTTC.

The chain couples TRBV5-1 to TRBJ1-5, with unresolved D. V lost 1 base to trimming and J lost 2 bases, with 13 bases between them. The CDR3 contains 16 residues. Per the germline V gene, CDR1 is SGHRS and CDR2 is YFSETQ. The CDR3 nucleotides read TGCGCCAGCAGCTTGTCAGGTAACGATGGCAATCAGCCCCAGCATTTT. It yields the protein CASSLSGNDGNQPQHF.